A single sample is the source of the 9 T cell receptor beta chains below, sequenced in a study of beta chain features in type 1 diabetes (dated by TCRdb to 2017 to 2018). Overall study outcomes, separate from this receptor: Type 1 diabetes patients showed a moderate but significant shortening of TCRB CDR3 length in all four CD4+ subsets.

These receptors lack a known antigen. Library method: the immunoSEQ multiplex PCR assay. The entire isolated RNA was reverse transcribed using the High Capacity cDNA Reverse Transcription Kit, and thus expressed TCRB transcripts were sequenced. TCRdb's version of the immuneACCESS table is confined to in-frame rearrangements and falls short of the full clone set. An unresolved V gene accounts for under half of the shortfall where checked; the remainder is of unknown origin. The sample contains fewer than 300,000 clones, over 20% of them found a single time. Of the sample, about 0.027% is held by the ten largest clones. Material: naive CD4+ T cells from blood. According to the study, the label for this sample's cell subset or site signals: true naive CD4+ T cells. All receptors derive from a woman aged 35 to 49 with type 1 diabetes.

This clone was counted a few times. The chain recombines TRBV11-2 with TRBJ2-6, with D hard to call. Germline-derived CDR1 and CDR2 are SGHAT and FQNNGV. V dropped 2 bases and J dropped 0 bases, with 11 bases sitting between them. CDR3 size: 17 residues. CDR3 DNA sequence: TGTGCCAGCAGCTTATACCACAGTAACTCTGGGGCCAACGTCCTGACTTTC. Translation gives CASSLYHSNSGANVLTF.

With respect to this clone: Other DNA sequences within the sample encode an identical CDR3. This sequence joins TRBV29-1 and TRBJ1-2; 7 bases fit TRBD1. The CDR3 contains 13 residues. Germline CDR1 SQVTM, CDR2 ANQGSEA. Losses at the gene ends were 4 bases for V and 4 bases for J; bases not matched to a gene: 6. The CDR3 reads CSVGQGAGYGYTF. Written as DNA, the CDR3 is TGCAGCGTTGGACAGGGCGCAGGCTATGGCTACACCTTC.

This clone was counted a few times. CDR3 sequence (DNA): TGCGCCAGCAGCTTGGCAGGAGGGCGTAGGGAGACCCAGTACTTC. As protein: CASSLAGGRRETQYF. The rearrangement uses TRBV5-1 and TRBJ2-5; TRBD2 might be the D (6 bases). CDR3 length equals 15 residues. Germline V gene sequence: CDR1 SGHRS, CDR2 YFSETQ. V dropped 0 bases and J dropped 5 bases, with 14 bases sitting between them.

The chain recombines TRBV13 with TRBJ1-2; maybe TRBD1 (6 bases). The germline V and J ends were trimmed by 3 bases and 0 bases, with 11 bases remaining between them. The CDR3 totals 15 residues. From germline, CDR1 is PRHDT and CDR2 FYEKMQ (reference sequence). CDR3 nucleotide sequence: TGTGCCAGCAGCTTCAGGGGCCCTCCTAACTATGGCTACACCTTC. This codes for CASSFRGPPNYGYTF.

This clone was observed a handful of times. The chain joins TRBV7-9 to TRBJ1-2; maybe TRBD1 (5 bases). This CDR3 region has 15 residues. The V end lost 1 base, the J end lost 4 bases, and 13 bases lay between the germline ends. CDR1 is SEHNR, CDR2 FQNEAQ, per germline (reference sequence). The CDR3 nucleotides read TGTGCCAGCAGCTTAGTAACAGGTCAAGGCTATGGCTACACCTTC. This codes for CASSLVTGQGYGYTF.

The J gene is TRBJ2-3, the V gene TRBV16; 14 bases are shared with TRBD2. This CDR3 is built from 18 residues. The J segment lost 6 bases and the V segment lost 2 bases, leaving 10 bases of the junction unmatched. Germline values: CDR1 KGHSY, CDR2 FQNENV. In nucleotides, the CDR3 is TGTGCCAGCAGCCAACCCCAGGGGACTAGCGGGAGTCCCGATACGCAGTATTTT. Its protein is CASSQPQGTSGSPDTQYF.

V is TRBV19 and J is TRBJ1-5; D unresolved. This CDR3 is built from 13 residues. Trimming stripped 6 bases from V and 5 bases from J, with 11 bases between. Germline CDR1 and CDR2: LNHDA and SQIVND (reference sequence). The CDR3 loop reads CASSSSPDQPQHF. As DNA, the CDR3 is TGTGCCAGTAGCTCCTCCCCGGATCAGCCCCAGCATTTT. The complete variable domain, with remaining parts taken from reference TRBV19 and TRBJ1-5, reads DGGITQSPKYLFRKEGQNVTLSCEQNLNHDAMYWYRQDPGQGLRLIYYSQIVNDFQKGDIAEGYSVSREKKESFPLTVTSAQKNPTAFYLCASSSSPDQPQHFGDGTRLSIL.

The chain couples TRBV4-1 to TRBJ2-1; the D is unclear. Trimming removed 1 base from V and 1 base from J, with 8 bases in between. Germline assignment: CDR1 MGHRA and CDR2 YSYEKL. This CDR3 is built from 15 residues. The CDR3 DNA reads as TGCGCCAGCAGCCAAGCCGGGTCTTCCTACAATGAGCAGTTCTTC. Protein: CASSQAGSSYNEQFF.

CDR3 in amino acids: CASSLTGGLDEQFF. CDR3 bases: TGTGCCAGCAGCCTGACAGGGGGCTTGGATGAGCAGTTCTTC. The V call is TRBV11-3, the J call TRBJ2-1; 10 positions match TRBD1. The CDR3 spans 14 residues. V dropped 5 bases and J dropped 8; count of bases not matched to a gene: 6. In germline, CDR1 is SGHNT, CDR2 YENEEA.